Sequencing of this TCR beta chain was carried out in a study of blood T cell repertoires in COVID-19. Study-level information: COVID-19 samples from acute and convalescent phases originated in the United States, Italy and Spain. T cells, B-cell-depleted T cells, or PBMCs provided the cDNA or gDNA that served as material.

Authors' data handling: Estimation of nucleated cell counts was performed using reference gene primer amplification. Generated by immunoSEQ multiplex PCR, the TCRdb table keeps only in-frame clones and is missing some. Clone size and V and J calls were adopted from that table, with D and trimming inferred from the DNA. In the table there are more than 20,000 clones, approximately 73% of which are singletons. Germline V CDR1 and CDR2: KGHDR, SFDVKD. Trimming removed 4 bases from V and 1 base from J, with 6 bases in between. This CDR3 has 13 amino acids. The clonotype comes from a human donor in a cohort sampled during active or convalescent COVID-19. This chain joins TRBV24-1 and TRBJ1-1; D is ambiguous. Sample: peripheral blood. This chain's CDR3 is CATSDHRNTEAFF. Here the CDR3 DNA reads TGTGCCACCAGTGACCACAGGAACACTGAAGCTTTCTTT.